The 20 T cell receptor beta chains in this list originate from one sample, sequenced in a study of T-cell memory formation after mild COVID-19. TCRdb recomputed calls from the 5' RACE reads with MiXCR, one row per CDR3 protein. The sample records over 400,000 distinct CDR3 sequences, about 25% being singletons. Sequencing was carried out using PBMCs or a T cell subset sorted from them (not recorded which). The origin of the receptors is an adult woman who had mild COVID-19 (a few samples of this study predate the infection). Cell type and time point are not known.

This clonotype has a handful of counts. This rearrangement joins TRBV6-6 to TRBJ2-7, with a possible D match to TRBD2 (7 bases). Looked up from germline, CDR1 is MNHNY and CDR2 is SVGAGI (reference sequence). The CDR3 consists of 14 residues. V lost 10 bases to trimming and J lost 4 bases, with 20 bases between them. CDR3 loop: CATKGASGQYEQYF. The CDR3 region has the DNA TGTGCCACCAAGGGCGCTAGCGGACAGTACGAGCAGTACTTC.

The chain uses TRBV18 and TRBJ2-7, with 8 positions matching TRBD1. Germline lookup yields CDR1 KGHSH and CDR2 LQKENI. The CDR3 contains 14 residues. Trimming at V came to 3 bases and at J to 3 bases, leaving 4 bases not matched to a gene. This chain's CDR3 is CASSPRQGRYEQYF. Written as DNA, the CDR3 is TGTGCCAGCTCACCCAGACAGGGGCGCTACGAGCAGTACTTC.

This clonotype came up a few times. The V and J genes are TRBV6-5 and TRBJ1-5; 8 bases map to TRBD1. The CDR3 runs 14 residues. Unmatched junction bases numbered 3, after V lost 5 bases and J lost 3 bases. Germline loops: CDR1 MNHEY, CDR2 SVGAGI. CDR3 sequence: CASSQQGVNQPQHF. The CDR3 region has the DNA TGTGCCAGCAGTCAACAGGGGGTCAATCAGCCCCAGCATTTT.

The rearrangement joins TRBV7-2 to TRBJ2-1; 7 bases are shared with TRBD1. The DNA matches TRBJ2-7 better at its end, which makes the J call doubtful. CDR1 and CDR2 (germline): SGHTA, FQGNSA. The CDR3 spans 15 residues. The CDR3 region has the DNA TGTGCCAGCAGGATTTCGCGGACAGGTACGGTCGAGCAGTACTTC. This gives the protein CASRISRTGTVEQYF.

This clonotype was detected a few times. The chain recombines TRBV6-2 or TRBV6-3 with TRBJ2-7; D remains unclear. V lost 2 bases and J lost 1, with 6 bases in between. The CDR3 runs to 13 residues. Germline CDR1 reads MNHEY; CDR2 reads SVGEGT. The CDR3 sequence: CASSYTASYEQYF. DNA of the CDR3: TGTGCCAGCAGTTACACGGCGTCCTACGAGCAGTACTTC.

This clonotype was detected ten times or more. CDR3 DNA sequence: TGCAGTGCTAGATGGAATTCGGGGGATGGCTACACCTTC. Translation gives CSARWNSGDGYTF. The chain has TRBV20-1 and TRBJ1-2, with a possible D match to TRBD1 (5 bases). There are 13 residues in the CDR3. Trimming cost V 2 bases and J 6 bases, with 13 bases left between them. The V gene's germline CDR1 is DFQATT and CDR2 SNEGSKA (reference sequence).

This clonotype came up a few times. The chain combines TRBV15 with TRBJ1-5, with D possibly TRBD1 on 5 matching bases. Germline V lookup: CDR1 LNHNV, CDR2 YYDKDF (reference sequence). The CDR3 is made up of 16 amino acids. Between the trimmed V and J ends, which lost 0 bases and 9 bases, there was a span of 18 bases. CDR3 sequence reads: CATSRDSPGRGGPQHF. As DNA, the CDR3 is TGTGCCACCAGCAGAGATTCTCCGGGGCGCGGAGGGCCCCAGCATTTT. Full variable domain (rest looked up from reference TRBV15 and TRBJ1-5): DAMVIQNPRYQVTQFGKPVTLSCSQTLNHNVMYWYQQKSSQAPKLLFHYYDKDFNNEADTPDNFQSRRPNTSFCFLDIRSPGLGDTAMYLCATSRDSPGRGGPQHFGDGTRLSIL.

This clonotype was observed a few times. V is TRBV5-1 and J is TRBJ1-2; possible D gene TRBD1, 6 bases. Germline loops: CDR1 SGHRS, CDR2 YFSETQ. Between the trimmed V and J ends, which lost 4 bases and 3 bases, there was a span of 10 bases. The length of the CDR3 is 13 residues. In DNA form, the CDR3 reads TGCGCCAGCAGCCCCCGACAGGACTATGGCTACACCTTC. Amino acids: CASSPRQDYGYTF.

This rearrangement joins TRBV20-1 to TRBJ2-7, with a weak D call TRBD2 (7 bases). The ends were cut back, 3 bases at V and 5 bases at J, with 11 bases in the middle. Germline V gene lookup returns CDR1 DFQATT and CDR2 SNEGSKA (reference sequence). This CDR3 contains 12 residues. CDR3 DNA sequence: TGCAGTGCTAGCGGGGGGCCCCACGAGCAGTACTTC. Its translation: CSASGGPHEQYF.

CDR3 nucleotides: TGTGCCAGCAGCTTATGGGGACAGGGAGGTTCCAATCAGCCCCAGCATTTT. Its protein is CASSLWGQGGSNQPQHF. V gene TRBV7-9 combines with J gene TRBJ1-5, with 9 bases lining up with TRBD1. Germline CDR1 and CDR2: SEHNR and FQNEAQ (reference sequence). The CDR3 spans 17 residues. Unmatched junction bases numbered 8, after V lost 2 bases and J lost 3 bases. Drawing the rest from reference TRBV7-9 and TRBJ1-5, the complete variable domain is DTGVSQNPRHKITKRGQNVTFRCDPISEHNRLYWYRQTLGQGPEFLTYFQNEAQLEKSRLLSDRFSAERPKGSFSTLEIQRTEQGDSAMYLCASSLWGQGGSNQPQHFGDGTRLSIL.

In DNA, the CDR3 is TGTGCCAGCAGCCCAGGACAGGGGGCCCCCGGGGAGCTGTTTTTT. This encodes CASSPGQGAPGELFF. The gene calls are TRBV7-7 and TRBJ2-2, with 11 nucleotides matching TRBD1. CDR1 SSHAT and CDR2 FNYEAQ come from the germline V gene (reference sequence). V shed 5 bases, J shed 6 bases, and the junction held 5 bases outside the gene matches. This CDR3 has 15 residues. The variable domain in full, completed from reference TRBV7-7 and TRBJ2-2, reads GAGVSQSPRYKVTKRGQDVTLRCDPISSHATLYWYQQALGQGPEFLTYFNYEAQPDKSGLPSDRFSAERPEGSISTLTIQRTEQRDSAMYRCASSPGQGAPGELFFGEGSRLTVL.

This clonotype appeared once. The V and J genes are TRBV12-3 or TRBV12-4 and TRBJ2-3; D might be TRBD1 or TRBD2, each matching 5 bases. The germline V and J ends were trimmed by 4 bases and 2 bases, with 13 bases remaining between them. The length of the CDR3 is 15 residues. This CDR3 is CASSWGRSATDTQYF. CDR3 DNA sequence: TGTGCCAGCAGTTGGGGACGGAGCGCCACAGATACGCAGTATTTT.

The rearrangement uses TRBV9 and TRBJ2-1; the match to TRBD1 covers 7 bases. The V gene end was trimmed by 1 base and the J gene end by 3 bases; junction bases not matched to a gene: 7. The germline CDR1 and CDR2 sequences are SGDLS and YYNGEE. The CDR3 extends over 16 amino acids. DNA for the CDR3: TGTGCCAGCAGCGTATCGACAGGGCTGTACTACAATGAGCAGTTCTTC. Encoded protein: CASSVSTGLYYNEQFF.

J is TRBJ2-7 and V is TRBV2; weak D call: TRBD1 (6 bases). This CDR3 contains 14 residues. Germline V gene sequence: CDR1 SNHLY, CDR2 FYNNEI. The germline V and J ends were trimmed by 6 bases and 0 bases, with 12 bases remaining between them. CDR3 sequence reads: CASSAGASSYEQYF. CDR3 DNA: TGTGCCAGCAGCGCAGGGGCGAGCTCCTACGAGCAGTACTTC.

The chain links TRBV4-2 to TRBJ2-2, with D perhaps TRBD1 (6 bases). V lost 4 bases and J lost 6, with 18 bases in between. The CDR3 spans 16 residues. Germline V gene sequence: CDR1 LGHNA, CDR2 YNFKEQ. The DNA of the CDR3 is TGTGCCAGCAGCCCCGGACAGCACCAACAAGCCGGGGAGCTGTTTTTT. Translating it yields CASSPGQHQQAGELFF.

In regard to this clonotype: A junction end diverges from the germline sequence, so it may reflect a read error. The V and J genes are TRBV3-1 and TRBJ2-3; 11 positions match TRBD2. The CDR3 covers 16 residues. The germline gives CDR1 LGHDT, CDR2 YNNKEL (reference sequence). DNA of the CDR3: TGTGCCAGCAGCCGGATAGCGGGAGGGAGCACAGATATGCAGTATTTT. Translated: CASSRIAGGSTDMQYF.

This clonotype was seen a handful of times. The chain combines TRBV20-1 with TRBJ1-2; tentative D call: TRBD1 (6 bases). The germline V and J ends were trimmed by 0 bases and 7 bases, with 15 bases remaining between them. The CDR3 has 14 amino acids. Germline assignment: CDR1 DFQATT and CDR2 SNEGSKA (reference sequence). CDR3 nucleotide sequence: TGCAGTGCTAGAGATCAACGGGGGGCTGGTGGCTACACCTTC. It is translated as CSARDQRGAGGYTF.

The rearrangement uses TRBV2 and TRBJ2-7, with a weak D call TRBD2 (5 bases). V gave up 9 bases and J gave up 3 bases, with 15 bases separating them. Germline V gene data show CDR1 as SNHLY and CDR2 as FYNNEI. The CDR3 loop spans 13 amino acids. This CDR3 reads CARGGKGGYEQYF. For the CDR3, the DNA is TGTGCCAGGGGTGGGAAAGGAGGCTACGAGCAGTACTTC.

A few counts support this clonotype. The chain couples TRBV20-1 to TRBJ2-3, with TRBD2 identical over 11 bases. In germline, CDR1 is DFQATT, CDR2 SNEGSKA (reference sequence). CDR3 length: 16 amino acids. With 4 bases clipped from V and 2 bases from J, the junction kept 8 bases outside the gene matches. CDR3 bases: TGCAGTGCTATACATCGACTAGCGGGGCTCACAGATACGCAGTATTTT. Its translation: CSAIHRLAGLTDTQYF.

This clonotype was detected a few times. The chain recombines TRBV7-9 with TRBJ1-1; 7 bases line up with TRBD1. Germline loops: CDR1 SEHNR, CDR2 FQNEAQ (reference sequence). The CDR3 is made up of 15 amino acids. Germline trimming cut 8 bases from V and 5 bases from J; bases unmatched to any gene: 14. The CDR3 DNA reads TGTGCCAGCCAAACCTTAGGGGGCGCGAGGACTGAAGCTTTCTTT. It codes for CASQTLGGARTEAFF. The variable domain in full, completed from reference TRBV7-9 and TRBJ1-1, reads DTGVSQNPRHKITKRGQNVTFRCDPISEHNRLYWYRQTLGQGPEFLTYFQNEAQLEKSRLLSDRFSAERPKGSFSTLEIQRTEQGDSAMYLCASQTLGGARTEAFFGQGTRLTVV.